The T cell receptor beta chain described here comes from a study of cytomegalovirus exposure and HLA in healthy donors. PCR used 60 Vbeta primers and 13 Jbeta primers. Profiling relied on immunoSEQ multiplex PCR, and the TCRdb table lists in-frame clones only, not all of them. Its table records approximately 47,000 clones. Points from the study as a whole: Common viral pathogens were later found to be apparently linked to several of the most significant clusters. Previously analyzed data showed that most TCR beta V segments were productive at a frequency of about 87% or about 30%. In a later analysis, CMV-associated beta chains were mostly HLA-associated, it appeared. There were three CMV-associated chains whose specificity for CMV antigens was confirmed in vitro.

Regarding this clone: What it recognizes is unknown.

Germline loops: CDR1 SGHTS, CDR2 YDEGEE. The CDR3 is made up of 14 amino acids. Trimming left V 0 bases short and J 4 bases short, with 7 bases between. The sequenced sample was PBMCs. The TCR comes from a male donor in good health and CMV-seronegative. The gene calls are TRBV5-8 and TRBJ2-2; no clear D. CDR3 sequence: CASSLGLRTGELFF. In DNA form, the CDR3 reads TGTGCCAGCAGCTTGGGCCTACGCACCGGGGAGCTGTTTTTT.